Each of the 25 T cell receptor beta chains below was sequenced from the same sample in a study of monozygotic twins with inflammatory bowel disease. TCRdb re-analyzed the 5' RACE reads; it lists each CDR3 protein once, without DNA. This sample contains about 140,000 distinct CDR3 sequences. Sequencing was carried out using blood. These receptors were collected from a human donor with ulcerative colitis or Crohn's disease, or a healthy co-twin of an affected twin (not recorded which).

The V call is TRBV9, the J call TRBJ2-1; TCRdb designates TRBD2, a call that cannot be tested without DNA. This CDR3 spans 17 amino acids. Germline-derived CDR1 and CDR2 are SGDLS and YYNGEE. The CDR3 region is CASSVVASGGLYNEQFF.

The chain links TRBV24-1 to TRBJ2-6; TCRdb's assignment of TRBD1 cannot be checked, as there is no DNA. The CDR3 has 18 amino acids. CDR1 is KGHDR, CDR2 SFDVKD, per germline. CDR3 sequence: CATSTDGTGRSGANVLTF.

The chain couples TRBV6-5 to TRBJ1-1. CDR3 size: 17 residues. Germline values: CDR1 MNHEY, CDR2 SVGAGI. CDR3 sequence: CASSYDLRKGVVGKAFF.

The chain joins TRBV18 to TRBJ2-4; absent DNA, TCRdb's TRBD2 call cannot be checked. Per germline, CDR1 KGHSH and CDR2 LQKENI. CDR3 length equals 18 residues. CDR3 sequence reads: CASSPPGGTDLLKNIQYF.

The V gene is TRBV6-1, the J gene TRBJ1-1. This CDR3 has 16 residues. CDR1 MNHNS and CDR2 SASEGT come from the germline V gene. CDR3 region: CASTHWGRTLKTEAFF.

This chain uses TRBV11-3 with TRBJ2-2; the D gene TCRdb calls, TRBD1, cannot be checked with no DNA. The germline CDR1 and CDR2 sequences are SGHNT and YENEEA. CDR3 length equals 16 residues. CDR3 protein: CASSPRQGSGIGELFF.

This chain connects TRBV7-3 to TRBJ2-2; TCRdb lists TRBD2, though no DNA is available to test this call. CDR3 length: 19 residues. Germline lookup yields CDR1 SGHTA and CDR2 FQGTGA. This CDR3 reads CASSRLPTSGGYPTGELFF.

This chain connects TRBV7-2 to TRBJ2-5; TCRdb's D call, TRBD1, is unchecked because there is no DNA. CDR3 length: 16 residues. Germline V gives CDR1 SGHTA, CDR2 FQGNSA. The CDR3 sequence: CASSPGQGGVQETQYF.

This chain joins TRBV4-1 and TRBJ2-7; TCRdb's D gene call, TRBD1, goes unchecked for lack of DNA. The CDR3 has 14 amino acids. In germline, CDR1 is MGHRA, CDR2 YSYEKL. CDR3 in amino acids: CASSQGQGSYEQYF.

The chain has TRBV29-1 and TRBJ2-7; lacking DNA, the TRBD1 call made by TCRdb goes unchecked. The germline CDR1 and CDR2 sequences are SQVTM and ANQGSEA. The length of the CDR3 is 13 residues. CDR3: CSVPGTVSYEQYF.

This sequence joins TRBV5-1 and TRBJ2-7; TCRdb reports TRBD2, a call that lacks DNA to check it against. Germline lookup yields CDR1 SGHRS and CDR2 YFSETQ. The CDR3 runs to 13 residues. This CDR3 is CASSLGGTSEQYF.

V usage is TRBV5-1 and J usage is TRBJ1-2; there is no DNA to check the TCRdb D call of TRBD1. This CDR3 is built from 13 residues. The V gene's germline CDR1 is SGHRS and CDR2 YFSETQ. CDR3: CASTQGSVGGYTF.

This chain connects TRBV27 to TRBJ2-7; the D call from TCRdb, TRBD1, cannot be confirmed without DNA. This CDR3 contains 14 residues. In germline, CDR1 is MNHEY, CDR2 SMNVEV (reference sequence). CDR3 sequence: CASSFGQGVYEQYF.

V usage is TRBV11-3 and J usage is TRBJ1-1. The CDR3 has 12 residues. The germline V gene encodes CDR1 SGHNT and CDR2 YENEEA. Here the CDR3 reads CASRGGNTEAFF. The variable domain in full, completed from reference TRBV11-3 and TRBJ1-1, reads EAGVVQSPRYKIIEKKQPVAFWCNPISGHNTLYWYLQNLGQGPELLIRYENEEAVDDSQLPKDRFSAERLKGVDSTLKIQPAELGDSAVYLCASRGGNTEAFFGQGTRLTVV.

The rearrangement links TRBV9 to TRBJ2-7; TCRdb lists TRBD2, though no DNA is available to test this call. CDR3 length: 17 residues. Germline CDR1 and CDR2: SGDLS and YYNGEE. Here the CDR3 reads CASSPGVSGGASYEQYF.

This rearrangement joins TRBV29-1 to TRBJ2-5; without DNA, the TCRdb call of TRBD1 cannot be checked. In germline, CDR1 is SQVTM, CDR2 ANQGSEA. This CDR3 contains 11 residues. The CDR3 here is CSGTGQETQYF.

V is TRBV3-1 and J is TRBJ2-1; TCRdb selects TRBD2, and the lack of DNA leaves this call unchecked. CDR3 length: 16 residues. Germline V gene lookup returns CDR1 LGHDT and CDR2 YNNKEL (reference sequence). CDR3 in amino acids: CASSQVDPRGNNEQFF.

V gene TRBV3-1 combines with J gene TRBJ2-5; checking the TCRdb D call of TRBD1 is not possible without DNA. From germline, CDR1 is LGHDT and CDR2 YNNKEL (reference sequence). This CDR3 is 14 amino acids long. This CDR3 is CASSQSRQGETQYF.

The chain recombines TRBV7-2 with TRBJ1-2; TCRdb outputs TRBD1, but without DNA this stays unchecked. The CDR3 is 14 amino acids. The germline CDR1 and CDR2 sequences are SGHTA and FQGNSA. The CDR3 is CASSLGDRWDGYTF.

The J gene is TRBJ2-1, the V gene TRBV11-3. Germline-derived CDR1 and CDR2 are SGHNT and YENEEA. The CDR3 extends over 13 amino acids. The CDR3 spells CASSLRTVNKQFF.

This sequence joins TRBV3-1 and TRBJ2-3. Germline-derived CDR1 and CDR2 are LGHDT and YNNKEL (reference sequence). The CDR3 consists of 13 residues. The CDR3 loop is CASSQGPTNTQYF.

The V and J genes are TRBV7-2 and TRBJ2-4; the D call from TCRdb, TRBD2, cannot be confirmed without DNA. The CDR3 consists of 15 residues. Germline-derived CDR1 and CDR2 are SGHTA and FQGNSA. CDR3 amino acids: CASSLATSGGYIQYF.

The chain carries TRBV5-1 and TRBJ1-2; the TCRdb D gene call, TRBD1, has no DNA to confirm it. This CDR3 contains 17 residues. CDR1 and CDR2 from the germline V gene are SGHRS and YFSETQ. The CDR3 here is CASSLGGLTGNDYGYTF.

This sequence joins TRBV5-1 and TRBJ1-6; TCRdb picks TRBD1, but there is no DNA to check that call. The CDR3 is 16 residues long. CDR1 is SGHRS and CDR2 is YFSETQ in the germline V gene. The CDR3 loop is CASTHAGTGYNSPLHF.

V gene TRBV29-1 combines with J gene TRBJ2-1. This CDR3 region has 11 residues. From germline, CDR1 is SQVTM and CDR2 ANQGSEA. CDR3 protein: CSVDTYNEQFF.